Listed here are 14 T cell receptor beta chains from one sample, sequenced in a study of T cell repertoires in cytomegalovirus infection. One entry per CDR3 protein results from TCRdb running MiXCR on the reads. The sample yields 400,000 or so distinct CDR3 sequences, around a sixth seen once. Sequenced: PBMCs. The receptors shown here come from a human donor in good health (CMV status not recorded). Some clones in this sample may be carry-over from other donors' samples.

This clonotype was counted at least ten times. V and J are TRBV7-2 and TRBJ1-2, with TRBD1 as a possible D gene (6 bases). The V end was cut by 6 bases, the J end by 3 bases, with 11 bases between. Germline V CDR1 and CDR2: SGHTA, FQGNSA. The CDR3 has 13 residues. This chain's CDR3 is CASSTGQYYGYTF. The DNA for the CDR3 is TGTGCCAGCAGTACCGGACAGTACTATGGCTACACCTTC.

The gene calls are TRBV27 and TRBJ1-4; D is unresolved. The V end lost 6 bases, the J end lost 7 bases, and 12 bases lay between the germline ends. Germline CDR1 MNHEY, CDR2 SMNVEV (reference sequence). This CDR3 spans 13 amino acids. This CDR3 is CASRTVGGEKLFF. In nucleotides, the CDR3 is TGTGCCAGCAGGACGGTAGGCGGTGAAAAACTGTTTTTT.

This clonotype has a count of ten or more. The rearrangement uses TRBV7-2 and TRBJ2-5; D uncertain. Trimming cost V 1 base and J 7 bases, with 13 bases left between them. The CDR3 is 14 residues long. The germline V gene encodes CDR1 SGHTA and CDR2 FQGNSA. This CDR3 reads CASSLDRPSGTQYF. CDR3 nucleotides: TGTGCCAGCAGCTTAGACCGCCCTTCGGGGACCCAGTACTTC.

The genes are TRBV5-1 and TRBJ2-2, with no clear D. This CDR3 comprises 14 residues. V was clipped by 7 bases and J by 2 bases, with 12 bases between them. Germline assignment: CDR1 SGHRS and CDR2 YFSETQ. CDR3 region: CASRDPVNTGELFF. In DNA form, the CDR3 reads TGCGCCAGCCGTGACCCGGTCAACACCGGGGAGCTGTTTTTT.

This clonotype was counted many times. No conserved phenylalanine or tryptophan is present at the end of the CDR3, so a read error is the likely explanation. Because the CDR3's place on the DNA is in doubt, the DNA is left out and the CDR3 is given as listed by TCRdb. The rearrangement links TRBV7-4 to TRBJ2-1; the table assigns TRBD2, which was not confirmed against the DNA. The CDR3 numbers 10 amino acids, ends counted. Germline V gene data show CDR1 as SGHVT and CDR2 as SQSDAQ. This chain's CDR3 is CASSLASGRN.

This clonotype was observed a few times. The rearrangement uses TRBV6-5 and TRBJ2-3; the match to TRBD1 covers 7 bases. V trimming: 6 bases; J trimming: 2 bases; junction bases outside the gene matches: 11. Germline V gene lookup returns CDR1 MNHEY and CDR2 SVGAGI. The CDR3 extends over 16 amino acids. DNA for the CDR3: TGTGCCAGCAGCCCCAGGGGGTACCCTCTCACAGATACGCAGTATTTT. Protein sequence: CASSPRGYPLTDTQYF.

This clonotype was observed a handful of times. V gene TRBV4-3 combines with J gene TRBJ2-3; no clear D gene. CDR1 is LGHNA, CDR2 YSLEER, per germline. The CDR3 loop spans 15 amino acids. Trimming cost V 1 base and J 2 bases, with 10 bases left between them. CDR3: CASSQVFWSTDTQYF. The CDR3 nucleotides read TGCGCCAGCAGCCAAGTCTTCTGGTCCACAGATACGCAGTATTTT.

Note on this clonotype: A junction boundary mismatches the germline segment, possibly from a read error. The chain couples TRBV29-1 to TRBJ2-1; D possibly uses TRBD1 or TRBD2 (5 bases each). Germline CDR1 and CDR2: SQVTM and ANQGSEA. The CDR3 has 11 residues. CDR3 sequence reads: CSVGGFDEQFF. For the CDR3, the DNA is TGTAGCGTTGGGGGTTTTGATGAGCAGTTCTTC.

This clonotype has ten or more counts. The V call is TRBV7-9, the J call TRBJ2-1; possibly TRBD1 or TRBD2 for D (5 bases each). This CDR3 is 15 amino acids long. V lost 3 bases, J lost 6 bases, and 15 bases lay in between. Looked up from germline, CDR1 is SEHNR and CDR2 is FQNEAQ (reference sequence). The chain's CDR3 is CASSFGTGTINEQFF. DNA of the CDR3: TGTGCCAGCAGCTTCGGAACCGGGACCATCAATGAGCAGTTCTTC.

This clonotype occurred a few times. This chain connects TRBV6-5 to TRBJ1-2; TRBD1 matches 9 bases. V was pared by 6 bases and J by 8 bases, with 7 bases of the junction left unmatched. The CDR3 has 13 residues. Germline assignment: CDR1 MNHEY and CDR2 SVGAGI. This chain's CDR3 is CASRWTGDGGYTF. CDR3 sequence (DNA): TGTGCCAGCAGATGGACAGGGGACGGAGGCTACACCTTC.

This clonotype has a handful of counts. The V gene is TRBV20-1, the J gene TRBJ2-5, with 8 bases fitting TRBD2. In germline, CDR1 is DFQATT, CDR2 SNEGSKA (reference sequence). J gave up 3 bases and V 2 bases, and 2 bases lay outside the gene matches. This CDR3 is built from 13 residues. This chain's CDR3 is CSARLAGKETQYF. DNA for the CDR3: TGCAGTGCTAGACTAGCGGGTAAAGAGACCCAGTACTTC.

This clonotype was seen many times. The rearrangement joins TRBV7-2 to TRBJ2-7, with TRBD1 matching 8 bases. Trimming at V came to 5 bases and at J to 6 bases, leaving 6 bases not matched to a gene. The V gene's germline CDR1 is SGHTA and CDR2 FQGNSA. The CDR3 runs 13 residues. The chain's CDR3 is CASSRPDRGEQYF. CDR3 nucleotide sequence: TGTGCCAGCAGCCGACCTGACAGGGGCGAGCAGTACTTC.

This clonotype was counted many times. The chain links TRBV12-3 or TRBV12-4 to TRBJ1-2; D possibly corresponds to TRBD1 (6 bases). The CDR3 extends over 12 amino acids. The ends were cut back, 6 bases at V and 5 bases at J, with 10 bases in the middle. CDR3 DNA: TGTGCCAGCAGCCCCACAGGGTATGGCTACACCTTC. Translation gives CASSPTGYGYTF.

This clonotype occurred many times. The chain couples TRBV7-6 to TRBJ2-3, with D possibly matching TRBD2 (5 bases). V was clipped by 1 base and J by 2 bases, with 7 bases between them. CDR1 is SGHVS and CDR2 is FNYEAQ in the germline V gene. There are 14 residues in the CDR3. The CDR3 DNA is TGTGCCAGCAGCTTAGGGACTGACACAGATACGCAGTATTTT. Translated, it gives CASSLGTDTDTQYF.